This TCR beta chain was profiled in a study of cytomegalovirus exposure and HLA in healthy donors. General study findings and limits: The study recorded over 150 TCR beta chains that were cytomegalovirus-associated. Generally TCR sequences proved uncommon, though certain public TCRs appeared in numerous donors. Subsequent analysis of the 120 or so validation repertoires found a tendency for first-cohort TCR clusters to co-occur. The classifier reportedly diagnosed cytomegalovirus status with high sensitivity and specificity.

The germline V gene has CDR1 SGHNT and CDR2 YENEEA. This CDR3 contains 14 residues. V gave up 4 bases and J gave up 2 bases; unmatched junction bases: 4. Assay used: immunoSEQ multiplex PCR; TCRdb lists only in-frame clones, some missing. The profile shows hundreds of thousands of clones, roughly 85% of them singletons. With respect to this clone: Antigen: not known.

The chain joins TRBV11-3 to TRBJ2-5, with 7 nucleotides matching TRBD1. This receptor was identified in a woman in her late teens or twenties in good health and CMV-seronegative. Sequences were obtained from PBMCs. CDR3 loop: CASSSKGQQETQYF. The CDR3 DNA reads TGTGCCAGCAGCTCGAAGGGACAGCAAGAGACCCAGTACTTC.